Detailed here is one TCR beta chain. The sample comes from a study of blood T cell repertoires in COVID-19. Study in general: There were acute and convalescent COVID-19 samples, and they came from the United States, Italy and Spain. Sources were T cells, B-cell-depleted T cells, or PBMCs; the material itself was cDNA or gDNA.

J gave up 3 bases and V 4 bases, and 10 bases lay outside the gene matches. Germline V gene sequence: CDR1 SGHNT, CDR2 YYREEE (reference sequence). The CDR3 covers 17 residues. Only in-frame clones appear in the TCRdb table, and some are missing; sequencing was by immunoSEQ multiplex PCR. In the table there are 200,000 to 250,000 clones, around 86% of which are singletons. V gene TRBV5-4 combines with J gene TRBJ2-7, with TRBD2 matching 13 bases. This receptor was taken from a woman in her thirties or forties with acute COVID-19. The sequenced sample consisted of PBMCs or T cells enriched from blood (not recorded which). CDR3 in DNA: TGTGCCAGCAGCCGAAGCCCCGGGACTAGCGGGAACTACGAGCAGTACTTC. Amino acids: CASSRSPGTSGNYEQYF.